This TCR beta chain was captured by sequencing in a study of blood T cell repertoires in COVID-19. Turning to the study itself: COVID-19 samples, acute and convalescent, were from the United States, Italy and Spain. The cDNA or gDNA used as material had been derived from T cells, B-cell-depleted T cells, or PBMCs.

This clone occurred once. Seattle-derived patients entered the study during active infection and were followed longitudinally. The table came from immunoSEQ multiplex PCR; TCRdb's copy has only in-frame clones and leaves some out. Among some 320,000 clones listed, about 90% were seen once. This CDR3 region has 19 residues. The V gene's germline CDR1 is LNHDA and CDR2 SQIVND (reference sequence). The V gene end was trimmed by 0 bases and the J gene end by 6 bases; junction bases not matched to a gene: 11. The chain employs TRBV19 and TRBJ1-6; the match to TRBD1 covers 10 bases. Sequences were obtained from peripheral blood. The sequence came from a woman aged 25 to 45 with COVID-19, enrolled during active disease. Here the CDR3 reads CASSIDLTVGTGVNSPLHF. CDR3 nucleotides: TGTGCCAGTAGTATAGATTTGACGGTCGGGACAGGGGTTAATTCACCCCTCCACTTT.